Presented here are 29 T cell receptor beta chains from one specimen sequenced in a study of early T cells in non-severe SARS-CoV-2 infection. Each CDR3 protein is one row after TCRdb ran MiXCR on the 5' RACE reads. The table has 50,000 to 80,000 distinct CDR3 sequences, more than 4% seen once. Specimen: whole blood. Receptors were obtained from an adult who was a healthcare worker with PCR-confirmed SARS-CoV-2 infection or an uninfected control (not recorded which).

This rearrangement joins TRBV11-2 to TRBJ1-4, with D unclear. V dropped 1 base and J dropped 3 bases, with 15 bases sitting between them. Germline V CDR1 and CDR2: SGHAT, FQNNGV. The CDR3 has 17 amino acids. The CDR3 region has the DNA TGTGCCAGCAGCTTAGGGACCCTCCGGTCGGCTAATGAAAAACTGTTTTTT. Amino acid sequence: CASSLGTLRSANEKLFF.

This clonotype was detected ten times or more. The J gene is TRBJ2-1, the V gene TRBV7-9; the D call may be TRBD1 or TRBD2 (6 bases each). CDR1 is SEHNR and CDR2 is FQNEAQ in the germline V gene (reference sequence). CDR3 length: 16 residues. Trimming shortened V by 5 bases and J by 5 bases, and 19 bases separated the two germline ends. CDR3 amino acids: CASSTIGGLGDNEQFF. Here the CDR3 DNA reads TGTGCCAGCAGCACCATTGGGGGGCTCGGCGACAATGAGCAGTTCTTC.

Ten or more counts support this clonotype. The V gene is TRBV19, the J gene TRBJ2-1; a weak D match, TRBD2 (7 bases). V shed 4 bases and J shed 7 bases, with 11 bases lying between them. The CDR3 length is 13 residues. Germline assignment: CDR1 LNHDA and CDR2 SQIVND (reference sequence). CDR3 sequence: CASSREGGNEQFF. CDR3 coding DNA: TGTGCCAGTAGTAGGGAGGGGGGAAATGAGCAGTTCTTC. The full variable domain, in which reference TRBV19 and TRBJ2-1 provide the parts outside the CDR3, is DGGITQSPKYLFRKEGQNVTLSCEQNLNHDAMYWYRQDPGQGLRLIYYSQIVNDFQKGDIAEGYSVSREKKESFPLTVTSAQKNPTAFYLCASSREGGNEQFFGPGTRLTVL.

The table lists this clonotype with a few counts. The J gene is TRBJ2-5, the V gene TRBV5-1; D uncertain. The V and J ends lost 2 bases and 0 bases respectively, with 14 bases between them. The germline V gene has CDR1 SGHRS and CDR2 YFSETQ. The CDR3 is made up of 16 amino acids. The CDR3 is CASSFPMGKYQETQYF. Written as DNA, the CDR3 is TGCGCCAGCAGCTTTCCCATGGGAAAGTACCAAGAGACCCAGTACTTC. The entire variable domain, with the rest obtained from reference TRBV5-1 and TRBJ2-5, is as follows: KAGVTQTPRYLIKTRGQQVTLSCSPISGHRSVSWYQQTPGQGLQFLFEYFSETQRNKGNFPGRFSGRQFSNSRSEMNVSTLELGDSALYLCASSFPMGKYQETQYFGPGTRLLVL.

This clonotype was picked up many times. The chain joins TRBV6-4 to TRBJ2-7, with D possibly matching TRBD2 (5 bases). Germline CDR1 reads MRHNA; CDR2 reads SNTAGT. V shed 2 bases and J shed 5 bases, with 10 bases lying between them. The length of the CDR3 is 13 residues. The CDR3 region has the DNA TGTGCCAGCAGTGACCCGGACTTGCACGAGCAGTACTTC. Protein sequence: CASSDPDLHEQYF.

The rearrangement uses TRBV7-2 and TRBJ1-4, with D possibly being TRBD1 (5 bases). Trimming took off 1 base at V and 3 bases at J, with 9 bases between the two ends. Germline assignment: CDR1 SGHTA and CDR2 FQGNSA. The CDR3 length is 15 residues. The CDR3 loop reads CASSLGGRPNEKLFF. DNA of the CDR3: TGTGCCAGCAGCTTAGGGGGCAGGCCTAATGAAAAACTGTTTTTT.

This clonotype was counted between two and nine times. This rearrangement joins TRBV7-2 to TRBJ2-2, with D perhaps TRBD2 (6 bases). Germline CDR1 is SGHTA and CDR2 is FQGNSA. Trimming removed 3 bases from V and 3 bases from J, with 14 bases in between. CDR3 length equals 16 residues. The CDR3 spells CASSFFGRSDTGELFF. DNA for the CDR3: TGTGCCAGCAGCTTCTTCGGGAGAAGTGACACCGGGGAGCTGTTTTTT. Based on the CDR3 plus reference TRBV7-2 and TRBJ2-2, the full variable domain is GAGVSQSPSNKVTEKGKDVELRCDPISGHTALYWYRQSLGQGLEFLIYFQGNSAPDKSGLPSDRFSAERTGGSVSTLTIQRTQQEDSAVYLCASSFFGRSDTGELFFGEGSRLTVL.

The CDR3 region has the DNA TGCGCCAGCAGCTTGGACACAGGGACAGATACGCAGTATTTT. It is translated as CASSLDTGTDTQYF. The J gene is TRBJ2-3, the V gene TRBV5-1; the D gene is possibly TRBD1 (6 bases). In germline, CDR1 is SGHRS, CDR2 YFSETQ. The V and J ends lost 0 bases and 3 bases respectively, with 8 bases between them. The CDR3 consists of 14 residues.

The CDR3 protein is CSPRLAGVNEQFF. CDR3 DNA sequence: TGCAGCCCCCGGCTAGCGGGAGTCAATGAGCAGTTCTTC. The V gene is TRBV29-1, the J gene TRBJ2-1, with 10 bases identical to TRBD2. This CDR3 is 13 amino acids long. The germline gives CDR1 SQVTM, CDR2 ANQGSEA. V shed 8 bases, J shed 6 bases, and the junction held 7 bases outside the gene matches.

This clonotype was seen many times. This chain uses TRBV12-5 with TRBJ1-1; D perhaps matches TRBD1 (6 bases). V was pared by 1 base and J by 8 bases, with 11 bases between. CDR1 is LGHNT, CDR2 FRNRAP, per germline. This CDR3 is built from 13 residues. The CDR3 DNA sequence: TGTGCTAGTGGTTTGGCCGGGACAAACGAAGCTTTCTTT. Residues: CASGLAGTNEAFF.

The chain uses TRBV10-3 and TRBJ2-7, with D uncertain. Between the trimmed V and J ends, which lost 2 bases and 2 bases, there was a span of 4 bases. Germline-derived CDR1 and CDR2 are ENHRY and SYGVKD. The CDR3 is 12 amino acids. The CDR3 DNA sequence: TGTGCCATCAGTGAGAACCCCTACGAGCAGTACTTC. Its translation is CAISENPYEQYF.

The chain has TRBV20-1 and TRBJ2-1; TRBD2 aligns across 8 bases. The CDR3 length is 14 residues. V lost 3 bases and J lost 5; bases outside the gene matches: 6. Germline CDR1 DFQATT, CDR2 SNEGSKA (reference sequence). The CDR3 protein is CSARGLTSDNEQFF. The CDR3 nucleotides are TGCAGTGCTAGGGGATTGACTAGCGACAATGAGCAGTTCTTC.

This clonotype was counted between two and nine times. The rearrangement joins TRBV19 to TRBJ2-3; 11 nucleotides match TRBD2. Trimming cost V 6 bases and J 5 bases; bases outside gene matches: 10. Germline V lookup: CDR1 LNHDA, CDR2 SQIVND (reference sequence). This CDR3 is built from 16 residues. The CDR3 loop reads CASRGGLAESGDTQYF. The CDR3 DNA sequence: TGTGCCAGTAGGGGGGGACTAGCGGAGAGCGGAGATACGCAGTATTTT.

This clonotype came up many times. CDR3 amino acids: CASSRQGGTDTQYF. CDR3 sequence (DNA): TGTGCCAGCAGCAGACAGGGTGGCACAGATACGCAGTATTTT. The genes are TRBV7-9 and TRBJ2-3, with 7 bases fitting TRBD1. CDR1 and CDR2 from the germline V gene are SEHNR and FQNEAQ (reference sequence). This CDR3 spans 14 amino acids. The V gene end was trimmed by 5 bases and the J gene end by 1 base; junction bases not matched to a gene: 3.

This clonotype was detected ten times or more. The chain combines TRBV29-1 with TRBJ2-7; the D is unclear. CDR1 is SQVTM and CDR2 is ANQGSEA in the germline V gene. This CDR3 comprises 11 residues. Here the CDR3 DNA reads TGCAGTGCTGGTCAGACCTACGAGCAGTACTTC. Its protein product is CSAGQTYEQYF.

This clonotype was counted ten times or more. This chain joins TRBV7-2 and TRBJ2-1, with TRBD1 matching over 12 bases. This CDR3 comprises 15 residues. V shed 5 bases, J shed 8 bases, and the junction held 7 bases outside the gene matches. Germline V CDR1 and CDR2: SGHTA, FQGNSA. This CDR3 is CASSLGQGAQDEQFF. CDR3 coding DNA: TGTGCCAGCAGCCTGGGACAGGGGGCGCAAGATGAGCAGTTCTTC. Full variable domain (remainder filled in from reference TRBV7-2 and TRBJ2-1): GAGVSQSPSNKVTEKGKDVELRCDPISGHTALYWYRQSLGQGLEFLIYFQGNSAPDKSGLPSDRFSAERTGGSVSTLTIQRTQQEDSAVYLCASSLGQGAQDEQFFGPGTRLTVL.

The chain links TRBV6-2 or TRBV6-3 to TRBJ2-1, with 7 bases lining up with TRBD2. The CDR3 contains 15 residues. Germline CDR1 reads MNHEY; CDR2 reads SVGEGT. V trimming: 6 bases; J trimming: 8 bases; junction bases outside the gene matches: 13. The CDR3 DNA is TGTGCCAGCAGCAGCCCGGGAGGAATGGGGGATGAGCAGTTCTTC. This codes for CASSSPGGMGDEQFF.

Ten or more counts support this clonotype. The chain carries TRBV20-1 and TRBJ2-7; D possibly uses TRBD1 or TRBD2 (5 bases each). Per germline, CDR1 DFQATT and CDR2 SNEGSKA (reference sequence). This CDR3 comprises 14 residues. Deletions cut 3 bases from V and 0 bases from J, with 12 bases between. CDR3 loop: CSARGDLNSYEQYF. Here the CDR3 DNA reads TGCAGTGCTAGGGGGGACCTAAACTCCTACGAGCAGTACTTC.

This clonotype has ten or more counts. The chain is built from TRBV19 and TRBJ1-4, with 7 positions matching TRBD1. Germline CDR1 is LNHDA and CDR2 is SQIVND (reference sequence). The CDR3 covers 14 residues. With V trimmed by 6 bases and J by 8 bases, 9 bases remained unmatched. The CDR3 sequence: CASRPTGEGEKLFF. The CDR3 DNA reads TGTGCCAGTAGGCCAACAGGGGAAGGCGAAAAACTGTTTTTT.

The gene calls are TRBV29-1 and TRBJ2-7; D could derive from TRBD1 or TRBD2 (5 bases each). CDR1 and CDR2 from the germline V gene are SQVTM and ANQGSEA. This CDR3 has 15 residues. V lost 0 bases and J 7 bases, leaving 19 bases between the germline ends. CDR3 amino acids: CSVEDSSGPHSEQYF. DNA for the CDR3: TGCAGCGTTGAAGATTCCTCGGGACCCCATTCGGAGCAGTACTTC.

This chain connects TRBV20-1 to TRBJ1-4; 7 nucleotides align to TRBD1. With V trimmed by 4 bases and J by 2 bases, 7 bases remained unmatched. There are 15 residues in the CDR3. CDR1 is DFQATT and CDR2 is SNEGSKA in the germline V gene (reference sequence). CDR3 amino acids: CSAKDRRSTNEKLFF. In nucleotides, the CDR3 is TGCAGTGCTAAGGACAGGCGGTCGACTAATGAAAAACTGTTTTTT.

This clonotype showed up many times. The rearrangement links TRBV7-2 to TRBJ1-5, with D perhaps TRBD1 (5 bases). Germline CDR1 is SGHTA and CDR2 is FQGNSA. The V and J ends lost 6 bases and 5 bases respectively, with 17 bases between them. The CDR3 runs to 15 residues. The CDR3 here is CASSKTAGNDQPQHF. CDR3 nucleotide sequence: TGTGCCAGCAGTAAAACGGCAGGGAACGATCAGCCCCAGCATTTT.

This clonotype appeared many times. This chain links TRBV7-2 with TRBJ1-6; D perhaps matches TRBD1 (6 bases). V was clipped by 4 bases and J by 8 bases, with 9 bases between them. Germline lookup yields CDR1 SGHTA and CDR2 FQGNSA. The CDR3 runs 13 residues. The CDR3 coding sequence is TGTGCCAGCAGCTCTTACAGGGATTCACCCCTCCACTTT. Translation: CASSSYRDSPLHF.

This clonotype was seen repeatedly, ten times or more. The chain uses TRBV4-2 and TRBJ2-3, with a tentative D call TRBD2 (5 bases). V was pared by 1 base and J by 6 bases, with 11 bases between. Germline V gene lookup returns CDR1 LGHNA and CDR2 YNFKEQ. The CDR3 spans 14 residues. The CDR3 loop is CASSQVDRGDTQYF. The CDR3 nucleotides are TGTGCCAGCAGCCAAGTCGACCGCGGGGATACGCAGTATTTT.

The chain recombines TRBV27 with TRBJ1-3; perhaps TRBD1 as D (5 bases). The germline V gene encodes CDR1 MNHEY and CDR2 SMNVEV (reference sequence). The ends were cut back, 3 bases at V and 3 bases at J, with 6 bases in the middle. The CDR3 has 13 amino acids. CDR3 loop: CASSLTVGNTIYF. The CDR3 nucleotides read TGTGCCAGCAGTTTGACAGTTGGAAACACCATATATTTT.

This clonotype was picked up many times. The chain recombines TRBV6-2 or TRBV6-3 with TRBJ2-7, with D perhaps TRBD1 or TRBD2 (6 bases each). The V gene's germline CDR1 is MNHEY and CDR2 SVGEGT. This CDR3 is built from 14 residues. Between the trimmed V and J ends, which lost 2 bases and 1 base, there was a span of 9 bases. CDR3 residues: CASSYTGASYEQYF. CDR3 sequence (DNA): TGTGCCAGCAGTTACACGGGGGCATCCTACGAGCAGTACTTC.

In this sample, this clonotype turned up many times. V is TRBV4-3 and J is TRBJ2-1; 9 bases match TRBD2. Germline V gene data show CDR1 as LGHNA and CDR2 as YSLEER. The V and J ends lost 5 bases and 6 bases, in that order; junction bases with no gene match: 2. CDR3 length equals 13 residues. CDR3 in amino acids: CASSYSGSNEQFF. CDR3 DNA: TGCGCCAGCAGCTATAGCGGGAGCAATGAGCAGTTCTTC.

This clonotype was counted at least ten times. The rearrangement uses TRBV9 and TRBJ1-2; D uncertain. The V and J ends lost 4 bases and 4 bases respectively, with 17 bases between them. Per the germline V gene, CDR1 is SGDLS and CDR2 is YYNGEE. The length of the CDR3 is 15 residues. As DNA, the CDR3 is TGTGCCAGCAGCCCAGCTGGGGATTATTCCTATGGCTACACCTTC. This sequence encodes CASSPAGDYSYGYTF.

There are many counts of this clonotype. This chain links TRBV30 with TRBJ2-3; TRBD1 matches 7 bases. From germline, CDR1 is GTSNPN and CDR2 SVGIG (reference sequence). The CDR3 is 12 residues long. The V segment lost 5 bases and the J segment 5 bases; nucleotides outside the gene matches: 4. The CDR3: CAWGTGEDTQYF. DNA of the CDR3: TGTGCCTGGGGAACAGGGGAAGATACGCAGTATTTT.